This paragraph covers one TCR beta chain sequence. These data are taken from a study of technical replicates of blood from several donors. The table came from immunoSEQ multiplex PCR; TCRdb's copy has only in-frame clones and leaves some out. Of about 100,000 clones listed, 95% are singletons. V shed 5 bases and J shed 12 bases, with 20 bases lying between them. The germline V gene has CDR1 SGHAT and CDR2 FQNNGV. The CDR3 runs 13 residues. The source is a human donor in good health. Sequenced input: T cells isolated from PBMCs. V gene TRBV11-2 combines with J gene TRBJ2-7; D is perhaps TRBD1 (6 bases). CDR3 nucleotides: TGTGCCAGCAGCCAAAACCCCGGGACAATGGGGTACTTC. Protein sequence: CASSQNPGTMGYF.